Listed here are 21 T cell receptor beta chains from one sample, sequenced in a study of blood T cell repertoires in COVID-19. This table comes from immunoSEQ multiplex PCR, and its TCRdb copy is limited to in-frame clones, with some not included. This table holds 80,000 to 95,000 clones, 70% to 90% found once. The sequencing sample was made of peripheral blood. The receptors derive from a man over 45 with active or convalescent COVID-19.

The chain uses TRBV18 and TRBJ1-5, with D perhaps TRBD1 (6 bases). CDR3 length equals 15 residues. Trimming cost V 2 bases and J 0 bases, with 8 bases left between them. Germline CDR1 and CDR2: KGHSH and LQKENI. CDR3 amino acids: CASSPSDSSNQPQHF. DNA of the CDR3: TGTGCCAGCTCACCATCGGACAGTAGCAATCAGCCCCAGCATTTT.

The genes are TRBV9 and TRBJ2-7, with D maybe TRBD1 (5 bases). Germline V gives CDR1 SGDLS, CDR2 YYNGEE. The CDR3 sequence is 13 residues long. The V end lost 0 bases, the J end lost 6 bases, and 10 bases lay between the germline ends. The CDR3 loop is CASSVVRVREQYF. In DNA form, the CDR3 reads TGTGCCAGCAGCGTAGTCAGGGTGCGCGAGCAGTACTTC. Full variable domain (missing parts from reference TRBV9 and TRBJ2-7): DSGVTQTPKHLITATGQRVTLRCSPRSGDLSVYWYQQSLDQGLQFLIQYYNGEERAKGNILERFSAQQFPDLHSELNLSSLELGDSALYFCASSVVRVREQYFGPGTRLTVT.

J is TRBJ2-7 and V is TRBV6-5; no reliable D call. The CDR3 is 12 amino acids. The germline CDR1 and CDR2 sequences are MNHEY and SVGAGI. V was shortened by 6 bases and J by 5 bases, with 11 bases between the two germline ends. The CDR3 region has the DNA TGTGCCAGCAGAGCAGACTGGGACGAGCAGTACTTC. Encoded protein: CASRADWDEQYF.

The rearrangement uses TRBV3-1 (or the pseudogene TRBV3-2) and TRBJ2-3; 7 bases map to TRBD2. The CDR3 loop spans 15 amino acids. J gave up 3 bases and V 3 bases, and 6 bases lay outside the gene matches. The germline CDR1 and CDR2 sequences are LGHDT and YNNKEL (reference sequence). The CDR3 nucleotides are TGTGCCAGCAGCCAGAGGGAGGGCCTGACAGATACGCAGTATTTT. Its translation is CASSQREGLTDTQYF.

This clone was observed once. The rearrangement links TRBV30 to TRBJ1-2; TRBD1 matches at 10 bases. Germline trimming cut 1 base from V and 4 bases from J; bases unmatched to any gene: 6. The CDR3 extends over 15 amino acids. CDR1 and CDR2 (germline): GTSNPN, SVGIG (reference sequence). The chain's CDR3 is CAWSGGTGEIYGYTF. For the CDR3, the DNA is TGTGCCTGGAGTGGAGGGACAGGGGAAATCTATGGCTACACCTTC.

The genes are TRBV6-5 and TRBJ2-5; TRBD2 agrees at 10 bases. Germline V gene sequence: CDR1 MNHEY, CDR2 SVGAGI. Germline trimming cut 5 bases from V and 5 bases from J; bases unmatched to any gene: 8. This CDR3 is 15 amino acids long. The chain's CDR3 is CASSTGTSETETQYF. The CDR3 bases are TGTGCCAGCAGTACCGGGACTAGCGAAACGGAGACCCAGTACTTC.

The genes are TRBV5-1 and TRBJ2-3; a possible D gene is TRBD1 (6 bases). The CDR3 has 15 residues. Trimming shortened V by 4 bases and J by 4 bases, and 16 bases separated the two germline ends. CDR1 and CDR2 from the germline V gene are SGHRS and YFSETQ. CDR3 amino acids: CASSTGTRIPDTQYF. CDR3 in DNA: TGCGCCAGCAGCACCGGGACACGGATTCCAGATACGCAGTATTTT.

The V and J genes are TRBV27 and TRBJ1-2, with D possibly being TRBD1 (5 bases). Trimming took 4 bases from V and 4 from J, leaving 13 bases between them. The germline gives CDR1 MNHEY, CDR2 SMNVEV (reference sequence). CDR3 length equals 14 residues. CDR3 bases: TGTGCCAGCAGTTCCCGGGGAGGGGCCTATGGCTACACCTTC. Protein sequence: CASSSRGGAYGYTF.

The chain carries TRBV5-6 and TRBJ1-5; 7 nucleotides align to TRBD1. This CDR3 spans 14 amino acids. CDR1 and CDR2 from the germline V gene are SGHDT and YYEEEE. The junction had 7 bases not matched to a gene; V was cut back by 4 bases and J by 6 bases. CDR3 residues: CASSLYRGFQPQHF. DNA of the CDR3: TGTGCCAGCAGCCTATACAGGGGATTTCAGCCCCAGCATTTT. The variable domain in full, completed from reference TRBV5-6 and TRBJ1-5, reads DAGVTQSPTHLIKTRGQQVTLRCSPKSGHDTVSWYQQALGQGPQFIFQYYEEEERQRGNFPDRFSGHQFPNYSSELNVNALLLGDSALYLCASSLYRGFQPQHFGDGTRLSIL.

The chain links TRBV2 to TRBJ2-1; no clear D gene. The germline gives CDR1 SNHLY, CDR2 FYNNEI. Trimming cost V 0 bases and J 3 bases, with 9 bases left between them. This CDR3 has 15 residues. The CDR3 spells CASSEAPGSYNEQFF. The CDR3 DNA follows: TGTGCCAGCAGTGAAGCGCCTGGCAGCTACAATGAGCAGTTCTTC.

This clone was seen only a few times. The rearrangement joins TRBV4-2 to TRBJ2-7; 9 bases map to TRBD1. The J segment lost 4 bases and the V segment lost 1 base, leaving 8 bases of the junction unmatched. This CDR3 region has 16 residues. Germline lookup yields CDR1 LGHNA and CDR2 YNFKEQ. CDR3 nucleotides: TGTGCCAGCAGCCAAGGGCCTCCGGGACAGGGTTACGAGCAGTACTTC. Encoded protein: CASSQGPPGQGYEQYF.

The rearrangement joins TRBV19 to TRBJ2-1; 10 bases align to TRBD2. Germline CDR1 and CDR2: LNHDA and SQIVND (reference sequence). V trimming: 3 bases; J trimming: 9 bases; junction bases outside the gene matches: 14. This CDR3 has 17 residues. The CDR3 is CASSMGPSGRAGGEQFF. The CDR3 DNA reads as TGTGCCAGTAGTATGGGGCCCAGCGGGAGGGCCGGGGGTGAGCAGTTCTTC.

The rearrangement links TRBV11-2 to TRBJ2-4, with 7 bases fitting TRBD1. The CDR3 consists of 13 residues. V trimming: 6 bases; J trimming: 7 bases; junction bases outside the gene matches: 6. CDR1 is SGHAT, CDR2 FQNNGV, per germline. CDR3 bases: TGTGCCAGCAGTCCCGACAGGGACAACATTCAGTACTTC. This encodes CASSPDRDNIQYF.

The gene calls are TRBV19 and TRBJ2-6; 8 bases agree with TRBD1. This CDR3 has 19 residues. J was trimmed by 3 bases and V by 3 bases; bases with no gene match: 13. Germline V gene sequence: CDR1 LNHDA, CDR2 SQIVND (reference sequence). Here the CDR3 DNA reads TGTGCCAGTAGTATCCGGGCCAGGGGGCTAACTGGTGGGGCCAACGTCCTGACTTTC. Amino acids: CASSIRARGLTGGANVLTF.

The chain carries TRBV5-6 and TRBJ2-7; the D gene is possibly TRBD2 (6 bases). In germline, CDR1 is SGHDT, CDR2 YYEEEE. The CDR3 consists of 15 residues. V lost 0 bases and J lost 2, with 12 bases in between. CDR3 region: CASSLARGFAYEQYF. The CDR3 DNA reads as TGTGCCAGCAGCTTGGCTCGGGGGTTTGCCTACGAGCAGTACTTC.

The chain links TRBV27 to TRBJ1-3; 8 nucleotides agree with TRBD1. The CDR3 length is 14 residues. V dropped 5 bases and J dropped 6; count of bases not matched to a gene: 6. Germline V gives CDR1 MNHEY, CDR2 SMNVEV (reference sequence). DNA of the CDR3: TGTGCCAGCAGTCCGACAGGGGCATCAAACACCATATATTTT. Translating it yields CASSPTGASNTIYF.

As regards this clone: At the DNA level, this CDR3 is encoded by other sequences in the same sample as well. The chain links TRBV9 to TRBJ1-5, with D unclear. V was clipped by 2 bases and J by 0 bases, with 9 bases between them. The germline gives CDR1 SGDLS, CDR2 YYNGEE. The CDR3 has 15 amino acids. The CDR3 bases are TGTGCCAGCAGCGTGGGGAGTTATAGCAATCAGCCCCAGCATTTT. Protein product: CASSVGSYSNQPQHF.

V and J are TRBV3-1 (or the pseudogene TRBV3-2) and TRBJ1-2; the D is unclear. CDR1 is LGHDT, CDR2 YNNKEL, per germline (reference sequence). CDR3 length: 14 residues. V was pared by 0 bases and J by 4 bases, with 9 bases between. CDR3 nucleotide sequence: TGTGCCAGCAGCCAAGATGCGAACGTCTATGGCTACACCTTC. Translated, it gives CASSQDANVYGYTF.

This chain links TRBV7-7 with TRBJ2-5; tentatively, D is TRBD1 (6 bases). There are 15 residues in the CDR3. The V end lost 5 bases, the J end lost 4 bases, and 17 bases lay between the germline ends. CDR1 and CDR2 from the germline V gene are SSHAT and FNYEAQ (reference sequence). The CDR3 sequence is CASSPIGGGRETQYF. The CDR3 DNA reads as TGTGCCAGCAGCCCGATTGGGGGCGGAAGAGAGACCCAGTACTTC. The full variable domain, its missing parts supplied by reference TRBV7-7 and TRBJ2-5, is GAGVSQSPRYKVTKRGQDVTLRCDPISSHATLYWYQQALGQGPEFLTYFNYEAQPDKSGLPSDRFSAERPEGSISTLTIQRTEQRDSAMYRCASSPIGGGRETQYFGPGTRLLVL.

The chain joins TRBV19 to TRBJ1-2; possibly TRBD1 for D (6 bases). There are 14 residues in the CDR3. CDR1 is LNHDA and CDR2 is SQIVND in the germline V gene (reference sequence). The V end lost 0 bases, the J end lost 5 bases, and 10 bases lay between the germline ends. CDR3 coding DNA: TGTGCCAGTAGTATAGATACAGGGACGTATGGCTACACCTTC. It specifies CASSIDTGTYGYTF.

The chain recombines TRBV15 with TRBJ1-2; no clear D. V was clipped by 0 bases and J by 0 bases, with 5 bases between them. The CDR3 loop spans 14 amino acids. Germline CDR1 LNHNV, CDR2 YYDKDF (reference sequence). This CDR3 is CATSRDGANYGYTF. The DNA for the CDR3 is TGTGCCACCAGCAGAGATGGAGCTAACTATGGCTACACCTTC.